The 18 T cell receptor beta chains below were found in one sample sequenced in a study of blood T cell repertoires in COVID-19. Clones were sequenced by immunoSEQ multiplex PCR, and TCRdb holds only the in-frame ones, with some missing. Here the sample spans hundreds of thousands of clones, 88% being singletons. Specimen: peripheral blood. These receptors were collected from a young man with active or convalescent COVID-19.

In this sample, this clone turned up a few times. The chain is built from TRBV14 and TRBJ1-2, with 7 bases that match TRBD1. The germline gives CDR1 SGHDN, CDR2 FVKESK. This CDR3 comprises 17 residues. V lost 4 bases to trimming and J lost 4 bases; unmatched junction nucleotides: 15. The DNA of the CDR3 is TGTGCCAGCAGCCCCACGCGCGGAAAGACAGGGCTCTATGGCTACACCTTC. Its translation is CASSPTRGKTGLYGYTF.

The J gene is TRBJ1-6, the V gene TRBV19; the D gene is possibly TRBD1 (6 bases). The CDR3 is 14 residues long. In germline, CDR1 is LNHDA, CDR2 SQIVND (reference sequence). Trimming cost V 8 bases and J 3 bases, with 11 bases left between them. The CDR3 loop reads CASRNRDYNSPLHF. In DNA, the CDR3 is TGTGCCAGTCGGAACAGGGACTATAATTCACCCCTCCACTTT.

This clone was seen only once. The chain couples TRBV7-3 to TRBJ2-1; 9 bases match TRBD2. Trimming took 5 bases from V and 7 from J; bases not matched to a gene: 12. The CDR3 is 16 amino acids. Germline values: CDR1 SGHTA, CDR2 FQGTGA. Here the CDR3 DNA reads TGTGCCAGCAGCCAGGTCGGGCTAGCGGGGCGGAATGAGCAGTTCTTC. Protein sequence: CASSQVGLAGRNEQFF.

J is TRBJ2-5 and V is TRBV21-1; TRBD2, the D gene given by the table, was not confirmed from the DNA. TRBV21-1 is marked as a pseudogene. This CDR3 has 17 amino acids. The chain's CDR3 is CASSKRRGISSKETQYF. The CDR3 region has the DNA TGTGCCAGCAGCAAAAGGAGGGGCATTTCAAGCAAAGAGACCCAGTACTTC.

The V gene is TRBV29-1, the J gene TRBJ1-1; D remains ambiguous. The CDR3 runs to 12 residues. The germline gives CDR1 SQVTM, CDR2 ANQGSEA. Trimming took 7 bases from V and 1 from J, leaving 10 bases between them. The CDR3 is CSARRGNTEAFF. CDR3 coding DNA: TGCAGCGCAAGACGGGGGAACACTGAAGCTTTCTTT.

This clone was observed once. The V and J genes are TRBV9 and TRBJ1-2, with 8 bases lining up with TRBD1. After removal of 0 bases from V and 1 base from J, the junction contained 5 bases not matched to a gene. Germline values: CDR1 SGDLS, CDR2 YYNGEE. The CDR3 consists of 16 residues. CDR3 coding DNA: TGTGCCAGCAGCGTAGGGGGACAGGCGATTAACTATGGCTACACCTTC. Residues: CASSVGGQAINYGYTF. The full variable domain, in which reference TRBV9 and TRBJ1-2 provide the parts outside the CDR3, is DSGVTQTPKHLITATGQRVTLRCSPRSGDLSVYWYQQSLDQGLQFLIQYYNGEERAKGNILERFSAQQFPDLHSELNLSSLELGDSALYFCASSVGGQAINYGYTFGSGTRLTVV.

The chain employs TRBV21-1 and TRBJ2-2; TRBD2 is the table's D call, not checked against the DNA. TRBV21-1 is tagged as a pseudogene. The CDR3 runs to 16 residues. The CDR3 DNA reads TGTGCCAGCAGCACCTGGGGGATCGGGGGCACCGGGGAGCTGTTTTTT. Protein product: CASSTWGIGGTGELFF.

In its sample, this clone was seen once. The CDR3 here is CSTPLLRTQYF. The CDR3 DNA is TGCAGCACCCCCCTTTTGCGCACGCAGTATTTT. The chain uses TRBV29-1 and TRBJ2-3; D call uncertain. CDR1 and CDR2 from the germline V gene are SQVTM and ANQGSEA. Trimming removed 8 bases from V and 9 bases from J, with 15 bases in between. This CDR3 spans 11 amino acids.

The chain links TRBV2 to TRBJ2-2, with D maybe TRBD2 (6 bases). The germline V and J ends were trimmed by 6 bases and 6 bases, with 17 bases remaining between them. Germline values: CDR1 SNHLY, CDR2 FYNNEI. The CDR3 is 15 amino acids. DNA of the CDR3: TGTGCCAGCAGCCGGGACTCCGCCCTCTCCGGGGAGCTGTTTTTT. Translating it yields CASSRDSALSGELFF.

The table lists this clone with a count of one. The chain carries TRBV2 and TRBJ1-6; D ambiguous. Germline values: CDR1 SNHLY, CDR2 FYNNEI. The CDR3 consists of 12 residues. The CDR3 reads CAWSSYNSPLHF. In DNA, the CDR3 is TGTGCGTGGAGCTCCTATAATTCACCCCTCCACTTT.

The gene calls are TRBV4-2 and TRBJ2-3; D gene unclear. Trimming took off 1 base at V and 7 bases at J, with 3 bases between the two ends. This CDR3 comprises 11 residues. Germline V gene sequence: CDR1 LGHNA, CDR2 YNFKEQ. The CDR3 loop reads CASSQVNTQYF. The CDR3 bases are TGTGCCAGCAGCCAAGTTAATACGCAGTATTTT.

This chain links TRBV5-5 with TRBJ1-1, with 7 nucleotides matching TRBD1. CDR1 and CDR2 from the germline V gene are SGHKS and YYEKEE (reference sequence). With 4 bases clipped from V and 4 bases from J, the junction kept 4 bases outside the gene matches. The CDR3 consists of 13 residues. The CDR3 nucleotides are TGTGCCAGCAGCCAAGCAGGGGGCACTGAAGCTTTCTTT. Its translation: CASSQAGGTEAFF.

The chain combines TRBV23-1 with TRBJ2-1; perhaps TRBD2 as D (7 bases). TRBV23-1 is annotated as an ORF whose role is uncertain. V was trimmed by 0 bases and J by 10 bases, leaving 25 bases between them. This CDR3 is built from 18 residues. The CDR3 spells CASSQSKGGVWLRMEQFF. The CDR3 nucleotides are TGCGCCAGCAGTCAATCAAAGGGGGGGGTATGGCTGAGGATGGAGCAGTTCTTC.

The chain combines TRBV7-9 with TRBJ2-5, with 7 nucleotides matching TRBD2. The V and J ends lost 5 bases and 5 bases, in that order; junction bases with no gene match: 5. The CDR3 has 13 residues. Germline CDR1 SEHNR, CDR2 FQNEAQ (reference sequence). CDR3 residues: CASSPGGGETQYF. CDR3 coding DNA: TGTGCCAGCAGCCCCGGGGGAGGGGAGACCCAGTACTTC.

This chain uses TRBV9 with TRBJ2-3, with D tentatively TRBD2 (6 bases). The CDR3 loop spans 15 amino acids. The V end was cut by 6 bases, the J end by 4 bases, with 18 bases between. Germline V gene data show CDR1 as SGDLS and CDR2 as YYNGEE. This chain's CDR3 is CASTPPEWEADTQYF. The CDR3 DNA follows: TGTGCCAGCACCCCCCCGGAATGGGAGGCAGATACGCAGTATTTT.

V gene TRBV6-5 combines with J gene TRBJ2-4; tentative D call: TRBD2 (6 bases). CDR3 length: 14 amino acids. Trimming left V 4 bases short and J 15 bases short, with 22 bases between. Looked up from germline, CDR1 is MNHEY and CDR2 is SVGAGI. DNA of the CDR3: TGTGCCAGCAGTTTTTCTTCCGGGGGAGACTCTGTGTACTTC. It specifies CASSFSSGGDSVYF.

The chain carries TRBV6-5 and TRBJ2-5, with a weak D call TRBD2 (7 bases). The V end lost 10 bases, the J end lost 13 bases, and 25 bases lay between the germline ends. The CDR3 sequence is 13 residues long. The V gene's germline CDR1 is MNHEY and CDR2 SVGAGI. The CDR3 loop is CANALGGAVDRYF. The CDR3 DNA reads TGTGCCAACGCCCTGGGGGGGGCGGTGGACCGGTACTTC.

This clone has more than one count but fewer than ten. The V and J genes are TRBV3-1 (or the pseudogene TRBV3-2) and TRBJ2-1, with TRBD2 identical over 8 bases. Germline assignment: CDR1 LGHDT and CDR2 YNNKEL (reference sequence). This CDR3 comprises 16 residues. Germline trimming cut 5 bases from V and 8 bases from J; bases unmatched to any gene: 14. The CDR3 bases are TGTGCCAGCAGCTCGCAAGCGGGGGCCCATTCTTATGAGCAGTTCTTC. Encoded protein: CASSSQAGAHSYEQFF.